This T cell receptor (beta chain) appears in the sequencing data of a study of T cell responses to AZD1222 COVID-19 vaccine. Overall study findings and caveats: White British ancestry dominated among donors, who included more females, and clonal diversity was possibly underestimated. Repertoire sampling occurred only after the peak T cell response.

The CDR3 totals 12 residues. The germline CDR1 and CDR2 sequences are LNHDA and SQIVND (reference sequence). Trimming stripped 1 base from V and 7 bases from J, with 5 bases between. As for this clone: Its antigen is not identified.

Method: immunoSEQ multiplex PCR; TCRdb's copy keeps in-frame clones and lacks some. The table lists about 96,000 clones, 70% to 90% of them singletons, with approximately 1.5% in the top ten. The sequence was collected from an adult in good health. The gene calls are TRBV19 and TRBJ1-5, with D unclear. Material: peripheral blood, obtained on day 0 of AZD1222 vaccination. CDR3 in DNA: TGTGCCAGTAGTATAGTTCCCCAGCCCCAGCATTTT. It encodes CASSIVPQPQHF.